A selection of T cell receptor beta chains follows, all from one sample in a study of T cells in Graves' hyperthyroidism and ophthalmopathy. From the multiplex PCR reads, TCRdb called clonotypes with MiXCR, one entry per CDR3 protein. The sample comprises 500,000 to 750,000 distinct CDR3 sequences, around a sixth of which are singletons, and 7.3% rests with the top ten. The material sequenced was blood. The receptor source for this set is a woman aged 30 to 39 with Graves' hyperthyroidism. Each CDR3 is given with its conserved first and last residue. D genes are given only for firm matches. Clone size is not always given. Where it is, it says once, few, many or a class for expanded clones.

TGTGCCAGCAGCTTAAGCGCGCTAGCGGGAGGCTACGAGCAGTACTTC | CASSLSALAGGYEQYF | TRBJ2-7 | TRBV7-9 | many | TRBD2
TGTGCCAGCAGCCCTGCCAGGTTGGATACGCAGTATTTT | CASSPARLDTQYF | TRBJ2-3 | TRBV7-2 | few | -
TGTGCCAGCAGTTGGTCGCCGGCGGACACTGAAGCTTTCTTT | CASSWSPADTEAFF | TRBJ1-1 | TRBV6-2/TRBV6-3 | many | -
TGTGCCAGCAGTTCAACACGGGGGTATCAGCCCCAGCATTTT | CASSSTRGYQPQHF | TRBJ1-5 | TRBV28 | many | -
TGTGCCAGCAGTACACCGAACACTGGAGCTTTCTTT | CASSTPNTGAFF | TRBJ1-1 | TRBV6-1 | - | -
TGTGCCAGCAGCTTGACCCAGGGTTTCAACGGGAATCAGCCCCAGCATTTT | CASSLTQGFNGNQPQHF | TRBJ1-5 | TRBV5-6 | - | -
TGTGCCTGGAGAACCCGGGGGGCGCGCACCGGGGAGCTGTTTTTT | CAWRTRGARTGELFF | TRBJ2-2 | TRBV30 | - | -
TGTGCCAGCAGTACGATGGCAGGGGGGTACGAGCAGTACTTC | CASSTMAGGYEQYF | TRBJ2-7 | TRBV27 | - | -
TGTGCCAGCAGGCCCTCCGGACTACCTAGCACAGATACGCAGTATTTT | CASRPSGLPSTDTQYF | TRBJ2-3 | TRBV6-2/TRBV6-3 | few | -
TGCGCCAGCAGCTTGGAGACTAGCGGGAGTGTTGGGCTCGAGCAGTACTTC | CASSLETSGSVGLEQYF | TRBJ2-7 | TRBV5-1 | - | TRBD2
TGTGCCAGCAGCCCTGGGACATTGACCTACGAGCAGTACTTC | CASSPGTLTYEQYF | TRBJ2-7 | TRBV3-1 | many | -
TGCAGTGCGCCGGGACAGGGCGCCCCCCCCGGTAAACTGTTTTTT | CSAPGQGAPPGKLFF | TRBJ1-4 | TRBV20-1 | - | TRBD1
TGCGCCAGCAGCGCTACTCCGGGACCCGCATTGTCCGGGCAGTACTTC | CASSATPGPALSGQYF | TRBJ2-7 | TRBV5-1 | many | -
TGCAGTGCTAGGGGCCGACAGGAGACGAACACCGGGGAGCTGTTTTTT | CSARGRQETNTGELFF | TRBJ2-2 | TRBV20-1 | few | -
TGTGCCAGCAGTCCGGGAGGAGCGGGAGAAGAGACCCAGTACTTC | CASSPGGAGEETQYF | TRBJ2-5 | TRBV28 | many | TRBD2
TGCAGTGCTAGGACCCCCGGCAGTGCTTACAATGAGCAGTTCTTC | CSARTPGSAYNEQFF | TRBJ2-1 | TRBV20-1 | many | -
TGCGCCAGCAGCCCCGGGACTAACAATGAGCAGTTCTTC | CASSPGTNNEQFF | TRBJ2-1 | TRBV5-1 | many | TRBD2
TGTGCCATCAGTGAGCTAGCGGGCAGCTCCTACAATGAGCAGTTCTTC | CAISELAGSSYNEQFF | TRBJ2-1 | TRBV10-3 | many | TRBD2
TGTGCCAGCAGCCAGGACGCAAACTATGGCTACACCTTC | CASSQDANYGYTF | TRBJ1-2 | TRBV6-1 | - | -
TGTGCCAGCAGTTACGCCAGCTATAGCAATCAGCCCCAGCATTTT | CASSYASYSNQPQHF | TRBJ1-5 | TRBV6-2/TRBV6-3 | - | -
TGTGCCAGTAGTATCCCAATCGGTAGGGCCGGGGAGCTGTTTTTT | CASSIPIGRAGELFF | TRBJ2-2 | TRBV19 | - | -
TGTGCCAGCAGCCAGCAAGGGTACACTCAGCCCCAGCATTTT | CASSQQGYTQPQHF | TRBJ1-5 | TRBV12-3/TRBV12-4 | many | -
TGCGCCAGCAGCAGGGGACAGGGAGGGGGGATATCATCCTACAATGAGCAGTTCTTC | CASSRGQGGGISSYNEQFF | TRBJ2-1 | TRBV5-1 | many | TRBD1
TGTGCCAGCAGTAACCGGGAGGACAGGGGCCACGAGCAGTACTTC | CASSNREDRGHEQYF | TRBJ2-7 | TRBV6-5 | many | TRBD1
TGCAGCGTTGAATCGGGACTAGCGGGAGGGCCGTTATCCTACAATGAGCAGTTCTTC | CSVESGLAGGPLSYNEQFF | TRBJ2-1 | TRBV29-1 | few | TRBD2
TGTGCTAGCAGCCCACGGGGGGGGGACATTCAGTACTTC | CASSPRGGDIQYF | TRBJ2-4 | TRBV7-7 | - | TRBD2
TGTGCCAGCAGCTTAGTTGTAATGGACGACGAGCAGTACTTC | CASSLVVMDDEQYF | TRBJ2-7 | TRBV7-2 | many | -
TGCAGTGCTAGAGTGGCCGGGACAGGGAACACTGAAGCTTTCTTT | CSARVAGTGNTEAFF | TRBJ1-1 | TRBV20-1 | many | TRBD1
TGTGCCAGCAGTGTAGGACAGGGGAATTCACCCCTCCACTTT | CASSVGQGNSPLHF | TRBJ1-6 | TRBV12-3/TRBV12-4 | many | TRBD1
TGTGCCAGCTCATACAGGGAAACCACAGATACGCAGTATTTT | CASSYRETTDTQYF | TRBJ2-3 | TRBV18 | many | -
TGCAGTGCTGCCGGTTCAGGGGCCCCCTACGAGCAGTACTTC | CSAAGSGAPYEQYF | TRBJ2-7 | TRBV20-1 | many | -
TGTGCCAGCAGTTTTCAGGGATTAGCCAAAAACATTCAGTACTTC | CASSFQGLAKNIQYF | TRBJ2-4 | TRBV12-3/TRBV12-4 | many | -
TGTGCCAGCAGCAGGGACACAACTAAAGTCCGGAATGAGCAGTTCTTC | CASSRDTTKVRNEQFF | TRBJ2-1 | TRBV7-9 | few | -
TGTGCCAGCAGTCCAACAGGGTCCTCCAACTATGGCTACACCTTC | CASSPTGSSNYGYTF | TRBJ1-2 | TRBV7-3 | - | -
TGTGCCAGCAGCTTAGGTGCGGGGGGGGCAGATACGCAGTATTTT | CASSLGAGGADTQYF | TRBJ2-3 | TRBV11-2 | many | TRBD2
TGTGCCAGCAGCGTAAAGGAGGCATATGGCTACACCTTC | CASSVKEAYGYTF | TRBJ1-2 | TRBV7-9 | few | -
TGTGCCAGCAGTTTAGGTTCCCGGGGGGCGGTGGGCACTGAAGCTTTCTTT | CASSLGSRGAVGTEAFF | TRBJ1-1 | TRBV28 | many | -
TGTGCCAGCAGGGGCTTCCGCGGGAGGCACTCTGGGGCCAACGTCCTGACTTTC | CASRGFRGRHSGANVLTF | TRBJ2-6 | TRBV6-1 | - | TRBD2
TGTGCCAGCAGCCGGGCCGGGAGAAGCTACGAGCAGTACTTC | CASSRAGRSYEQYF | TRBJ2-7 | TRBV14 | - | -
TGCAGTGCTAGGGCACTAGCGGGAACCTACGAGCAGTACTTC | CSARALAGTYEQYF | TRBJ2-7 | TRBV20-1 | many | TRBD2
TGTGCCAGCAGCCAAAGCCGGGATGTCAATCAGCCCCAGCATTTT | CASSQSRDVNQPQHF | TRBJ1-5 | TRBV3-1 | many | -
TGCGCCAGCAGCCAAGGAGGAAGGACTAGCGGGATGAATGAGCAGTTCTTC | CASSQGGRTSGMNEQFF | TRBJ2-1 | TRBV4-1 | few | TRBD2
TGCAGTGCGGACGGAGGCTTCTCTAGCTCCTACAATGAGCAGTTCTTC | CSADGGFSSSYNEQFF | TRBJ2-1 | TRBV20-1 | few | -
TGTGCTAGTGGTCTAGAGTTCGCTGAAGCTTTCTTT | CASGLEFAEAFF | TRBJ1-1 | TRBV12-5 | many | -
TGTGCCAGCAGCTTATGGCCTAGCGGCCTCTACGAGCAGTACTTC | CASSLWPSGLYEQYF | TRBJ2-7 | TRBV7-9 | many | TRBD2
TGTGCCAGCAGCCAATTAATCGCGGGACTAGCGGGAGCGGGCACCGGGGAGCTGTTTTTT | CASSQLIAGLAGAGTGELFF | TRBJ2-2 | TRBV4-2 | - | TRBD2
TGCAGTGCCAGGGAACCCGGGGTTGGTCGGTCCAATCAGCCCCAGCATTTT | CSAREPGVGRSNQPQHF | TRBJ1-5 | TRBV20-1 | many | -
TGTGCCAGCAGTGTCTGGGCGGGAGGGACAGACTTCCAAGAGACCCAGTACTTC | CASSVWAGGTDFQETQYF | TRBJ2-5 | TRBV2 | - | TRBD2
TGTGCCAGTAGTACGACAGGGCATAGCAATCAGCCCCAGCATTTT | CASSTTGHSNQPQHF | TRBJ1-5 | TRBV19 | - | TRBD1